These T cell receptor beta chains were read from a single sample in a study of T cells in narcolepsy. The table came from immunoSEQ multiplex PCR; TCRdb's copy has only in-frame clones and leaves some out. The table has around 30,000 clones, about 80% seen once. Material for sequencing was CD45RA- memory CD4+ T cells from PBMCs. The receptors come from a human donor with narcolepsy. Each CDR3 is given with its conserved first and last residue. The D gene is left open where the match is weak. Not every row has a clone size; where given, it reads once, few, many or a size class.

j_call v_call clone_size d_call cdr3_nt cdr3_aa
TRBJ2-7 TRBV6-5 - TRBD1 TGTGCCAGCAGTTCCAGCCCGACAGGGCTAACCTTC CASSSSPTGLTF
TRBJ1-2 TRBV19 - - TGCGCCAGTAGTATAGATTCGGGCAGGTCCTATGGCTACACCTTC CASSIDSGRSYGYTF
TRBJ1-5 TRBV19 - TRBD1 TGTGCCAGTAGGACAGGGGTTGGAGGTCAGCCCCAGCATTTT CASRTGVGGQPQHF
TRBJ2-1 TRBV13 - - TGTGCCAGCAGGGAGCTTCGGGGCCCGTACAATGAGCAGTTCTTC CASRELRGPYNEQFF
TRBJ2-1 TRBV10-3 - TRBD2 TGTGCCATCGGACTGTTTGGGACTAGCGGGGATTACAATGAACAGTTCTTC CAIGLFGTSGDYNEQFF
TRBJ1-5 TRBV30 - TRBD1 TGTGCCTGGACCGGACAGGACAGTCAGCCCCAGCATTTT CAWTGQDSQPQHF
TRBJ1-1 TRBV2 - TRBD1 TGTGCCAGCAGTTTACAGGGGGCGTCGGCTTTCTTT CASSLQGASAFF
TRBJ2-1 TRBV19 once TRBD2 TGTGCCAGTAGTCCTAGCGGGGGGTCCCACAATGAGCAGTTCTTC CASSPSGGSHNEQFF
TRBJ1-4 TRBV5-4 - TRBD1 TGTGCCGTAAGCCTACGGGGACAGGGGAGAGAAAAACTGTTTTTT CAVSLRGQGREKLFF
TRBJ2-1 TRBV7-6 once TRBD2 TGTGCCAGCAGCTCGGGGGGGCCAGGCAATGAGCAGTTCTTC CASSSGGPGNEQFF
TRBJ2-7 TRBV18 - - TGTGCCAGCTCGACCGGAAATCCTCCGGGGGAGCAGTACTTC CASSTGNPPGEQYF
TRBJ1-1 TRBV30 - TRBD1 TGTGCCTGTACCCGGGGACAGGGGGCTTGGGACACTGAAGCTTTCTTT CACTRGQGAWDTEAFF
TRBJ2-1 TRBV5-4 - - TGTGCCAGCAGCCGGAACGACCTCGGGGGAAGCTCCTACAATGAGCAGTTCTTC CASSRNDLGGSSYNEQFF
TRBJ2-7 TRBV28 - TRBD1 TGTGCCAGCAGGGGGGTTTACAGGGGCTCCTACGAGCAGTACTTC CASRGVYRGSYEQYF
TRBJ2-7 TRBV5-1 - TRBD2 TGCGCCAGCAGCTACGGACTAGCGGGGGGTGGCGAGCAGTACTTC CASSYGLAGGGEQYF
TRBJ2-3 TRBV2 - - TGTGCCAGCAGTGAAGGAGGGGGGTACACAGATACGCAGTATTTT CASSEGGGYTDTQYF
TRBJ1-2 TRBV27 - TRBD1 TGTGCCAGCACCCCCGGACAGGGGCGGGGGGGCTACACCTTC CASTPGQGRGGYTF
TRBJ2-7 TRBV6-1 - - TGTGCCAGCAGAGAAAGAGGGGGTGGGGCAACCTACGAGCAGTACTTC CASRERGGGATYEQYF
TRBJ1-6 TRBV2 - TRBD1 TGTGCCAGCAGTACAGGGGTTAATTCACCCCTCCACTTT CASSTGVNSPLHF
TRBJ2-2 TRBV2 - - TGTGCCAGCAGTGCGAACAGGGTTTCCGGGGAGCTGTTTTTT CASSANRVSGELFF
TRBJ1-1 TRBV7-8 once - TGTGCCAGCAGCTTAGCAGCAGAGAACACTGAAGCTTTCTTT CASSLAAENTEAFF
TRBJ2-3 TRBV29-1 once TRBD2 TGCAGCGTGGAACTAGCGGGGGTAACAGATACGCAGTATTTT CSVELAGVTDTQYF
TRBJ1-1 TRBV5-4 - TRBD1 TGTGCCAGCAGCTTAAGACAGGGGCCATCTGTCTCTGAAGCTTTCTTT CASSLRQGPSVSEAFF
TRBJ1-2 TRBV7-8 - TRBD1 TGTGCCAGCAGCTCTAGAGAAGGACAGGGTAACTATGGCTACACCTTC CASSSREGQGNYGYTF
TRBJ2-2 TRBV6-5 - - TGTGCCACCGCAATACAGGTCGCTGCCGGGGAGCTGTTTTTT CATAIQVAAGELFF
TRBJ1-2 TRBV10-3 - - TGTGCCATCAGTCCCCAGGCAGGGACGAACGATGGCTACACCTTC CAISPQAGTNDGYTF
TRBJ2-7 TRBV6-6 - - TGTGCCAGCAGTTACTCGGGGGACACAACCTACGAGCAGTACTTC CASSYSGDTTYEQYF
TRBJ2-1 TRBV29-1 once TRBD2 TGCAGCGGCGGTCTAGCGGGGGGGCCGAATGAGCAGTTCTTC CSGGLAGGPNEQFF
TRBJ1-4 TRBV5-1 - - TGCGCCAGCAGCTTGGAGTCTGGGGAGTGGGAAAAACTGTTTTTT CASSLESGEWEKLFF
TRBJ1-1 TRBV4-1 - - TGCGCCAGCACTGGGGTCCTGAGGGACACTGAAGCTTTCTTT CASTGVLRDTEAFF
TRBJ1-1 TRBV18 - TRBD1 TGTGCCAGCTCGCAGGGGGCTGTGGACACTGAAGCTTTCTTT CASSQGAVDTEAFF
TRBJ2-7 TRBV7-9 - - TGTGCCAGCAGCGATAGGACAGCCTACGAGCAGTACTTC CASSDRTAYEQYF
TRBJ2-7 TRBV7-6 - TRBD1 TGTGCCAGCAGCCGCAGCCAGGGGGCCACCTACGAGCAGTACTTC CASSRSQGATYEQYF
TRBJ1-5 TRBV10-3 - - TGTGCCATCAGTGAGTCGACGGGTCAGCCCCAGCATTTT CAISESTGQPQHF
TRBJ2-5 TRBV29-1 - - TGCAGCGTTGCCCAGGGGAGGGTTGAGACCCAGTACTTC CSVAQGRVETQYF
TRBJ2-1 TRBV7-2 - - TGTGCCAGCAGCTTAGGGCTAGTCAATGAGCAGTTCTTC CASSLGLVNEQFF
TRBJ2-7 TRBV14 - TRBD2 TGTGCCGAATCAGAGGGAAAGCGGGTTCGAGTAGCGGGGAAAACCTACGAGCAGTACTTC CAESEGKRVRVAGKTYEQYF
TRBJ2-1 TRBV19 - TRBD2 TGTGCCAGTAGTATAGGCGGACTAGCGGATGAGCAGTTCTTC CASSIGGLADEQFF
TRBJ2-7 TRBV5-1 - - TGCGCCAGCAGCTTGGTCGTGAGCTCCTACGAGCAGTACTTC CASSLVVSSYEQYF
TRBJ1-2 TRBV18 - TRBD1 TGTGCCAGCTCACCACCGAACAGGGGGACTGATGGCTACACCTTC CASSPPNRGTDGYTF